These 19 T cell receptor beta chains came from one sample sequenced in a study of Tregs in tolerant kidney transplant recipients. Sequencing used immunoSEQ multiplex PCR; TCRdb keeps in-frame clones, though not all of them. The table shows more than 90,000 clones, with about 90% occurring only once. The specimen was CD4+ T cells from blood. The origin of the receptors is a human donor in good health.

The rearrangement links TRBV2 to TRBJ1-1, with TRBD1 matching 7 bases. This CDR3 comprises 12 residues. Germline-derived CDR1 and CDR2 are SNHLY and FYNNEI. V lost 6 bases to trimming and J lost 8 bases; unmatched junction nucleotides: 6. The DNA of the CDR3 is TGTGCCAGCAGGGCACAGGGGAGAGAAGCTTTCTTT. Translation gives CASRAQGREAFF.

This clone was observed a single time. V usage is TRBV4-2 and J usage is TRBJ2-3, with 9 bases identical to TRBD2. Germline V lookup: CDR1 LGHNA, CDR2 YNFKEQ. This CDR3 is built from 17 residues. J was trimmed by 5 bases and V by 1 base; bases with no gene match: 10. CDR3 DNA: TGTGCCAGCAGCCAAGTTGCGGGACTAGCCAGATTAGATACGCAGTATTTT. Its translation: CASSQVAGLARLDTQYF.

CDR3 protein: CASSLAMRNTEAFF. Here the CDR3 DNA reads TGTGCCAGCAGCTTAGCCATGCGGAACACTGAAGCTTTCTTT. The chain combines TRBV7-8 with TRBJ1-1; D is ambiguous. The ends were cut back, 0 bases at V and 1 base at J, with 6 bases in the middle. This CDR3 has 14 amino acids. Germline lookup yields CDR1 SGHVS and CDR2 FQNEAQ.

This chain links TRBV7-8 with TRBJ2-2; the D gene is possibly TRBD1 (5 bases). Trimming left V 6 bases short and J 1 base short, with 12 bases between. The CDR3 consists of 15 residues. Germline V gene sequence: CDR1 SGHVS, CDR2 FQNEAQ. CDR3 nucleotide sequence: TGTGCCAGCAGGTCAGCAAGGGGGAACACCGGGGAGCTGTTTTTT. Protein product: CASRSARGNTGELFF.

The CDR3 DNA reads TGTGCCTGGAGTGCTGGGGGATATGGCTACACCTTC. Residues: CAWSAGGYGYTF. The V gene is TRBV30, the J gene TRBJ1-2; the D gene is possibly TRBD1 (5 bases). The CDR3 is 12 residues long. The V end lost 1 base, the J end lost 5 bases, and 8 bases lay between the germline ends. The germline V gene encodes CDR1 GTSNPN and CDR2 SVGIG (reference sequence).

This sequence joins TRBV19 and TRBJ2-4, with 8 positions matching TRBD2. This CDR3 is 16 amino acids long. Trimming cost V 1 base and J 0 bases; bases outside gene matches: 2. Germline CDR1 and CDR2: LNHDA and SQIVND (reference sequence). The CDR3 DNA reads as TGTGCCAGTAGTATAGGGCTAGCGGGAGCCAAAAACATTCAGTACTTC. Translated: CASSIGLAGAKNIQYF.

The chain has TRBV7-8 and TRBJ1-4; weak D call: TRBD1 (5 bases). The CDR3 runs 18 residues. The V gene lost 1 base and the J gene lost 7 bases, with 22 bases spanning the gap. Germline CDR1 SGHVS, CDR2 FQNEAQ. The CDR3 loop reads CASSLVGGRDHRGEKLFF. The CDR3 DNA sequence: TGTGCCAGCAGCTTAGTGGGGGGTAGGGACCACCGAGGTGAAAAACTGTTTTTT.

The chain has TRBV25-1 and TRBJ2-1, with TRBD1 as a possible D gene (5 bases). CDR3 size: 13 residues. CDR1 MGHDK and CDR2 SYGVNS come from the germline V gene. Trimming pared 7 bases from V and 6 bases from J, leaving 13 bases between. CDR3 DNA: TGTGCCAGCACGGACACCTATCTCAATGAGCAGTTCTTC. Its translation: CASTDTYLNEQFF. The full variable domain, completed using reference TRBV25-1 and TRBJ2-1, is EADIYQTPRYLVIGTGKKITLECSQTMGHDKMYWYQQDPGMELHLIHYSYGVNSTEKGDLSSESTVSRIRTEHFPLTLESARPSHTSQYLCASTDTYLNEQFFGPGTRLTVL.

This clone appeared once. The V gene is TRBV6-1, the J gene TRBJ1-5; D is unclear. There are 13 residues in the CDR3. V was shortened by 3 bases and J by 1 base, with 4 bases between the two germline ends. Germline V CDR1 and CDR2: MNHNS, SASEGT. CDR3 amino acids: CASSEGSNQPQHF. CDR3 nucleotides: TGTGCCAGCAGTGAGGGCAGCAATCAGCCCCAGCATTTT.

The V call is TRBV6-6, the J call TRBJ1-3; D ambiguous. Trimming removed 6 bases from V and 0 bases from J, with 9 bases in between. This CDR3 contains 14 residues. From germline, CDR1 is MNHNY and CDR2 SVGAGI (reference sequence). The CDR3 loop reads CASSLGSSGNTIYF. The CDR3 nucleotides read TGTGCCAGCAGCCTCGGCAGCTCTGGAAACACCATATATTTT.

V and J are TRBV19 and TRBJ1-2, with a possible D match to TRBD1 (5 bases). The CDR3 sequence is 15 residues long. Germline V gene sequence: CDR1 LNHDA, CDR2 SQIVND (reference sequence). V dropped 5 bases and J dropped 6 bases, with 19 bases sitting between them. CDR3 sequence: CASSLGSGSLDGYTF. The CDR3 nucleotides are TGTGCCAGTAGTCTAGGCTCAGGGTCCCTCGATGGCTACACCTTC.

The chain joins TRBV10-2 to TRBJ1-2; possibly TRBD1 for D (6 bases). The CDR3 is 12 amino acids. Germline CDR1 WSHSY, CDR2 SAAADI. V was cut by 6 bases and J by 4 bases, with 9 bases left in between. The CDR3 spells CASRGQSYGYTF. In DNA form, the CDR3 reads TGCGCCAGCAGAGGACAGTCCTATGGCTACACCTTC.

The chain couples TRBV5-1 to TRBJ2-1; D may be TRBD1 (6 bases). The CDR3 runs 13 residues. Trimming took off 3 bases at V and 7 bases at J, with 11 bases between the two ends. The germline gives CDR1 SGHRS, CDR2 YFSETQ. The CDR3 region is CASSSGTPNEQFF. The CDR3, as DNA: TGCGCCAGCAGCTCCGGGACACCGAATGAGCAGTTCTTC.

This sequence joins TRBV19 and TRBJ1-1; TRBD1 agrees at 7 bases. V shed 7 bases and J 4 bases; nucleotides not matched to a gene: 6. The CDR3 sequence is 13 residues long. The germline V gene encodes CDR1 LNHDA and CDR2 SQIVND (reference sequence). The CDR3 DNA is TGTGCCAGTATGAAGGGGGCGGTCACTGAAGCTTTCTTT. Amino acids: CASMKGAVTEAFF.

The CDR3 nucleotides are TGTGCCAGCTCACTTTCTGGACAGGGGTTTTACGAGCAGTACTTC. Protein sequence: CASSLSGQGFYEQYF. The V and J genes are TRBV18 and TRBJ2-7; 9 positions match TRBD1. This CDR3 has 15 residues. V gave up 4 bases and J gave up 4 bases; unmatched junction bases: 8. Germline V CDR1 and CDR2: KGHSH, LQKENI.

The chain uses TRBV4-2 and TRBJ2-5; tentatively, D is TRBD1 (6 bases). In germline, CDR1 is LGHNA, CDR2 YNFKEQ. The CDR3 runs to 15 residues. V was pared by 1 base and J by 3 bases, with 12 bases between. CDR3 DNA sequence: TGTGCCAGCAGCCAAGCCGGGACACCTAAAGAGACCCAGTACTTC. Amino acids: CASSQAGTPKETQYF.

This rearrangement joins TRBV25-1 to TRBJ1-2, with D unclear. The CDR3 is 13 amino acids. Germline loops: CDR1 MGHDK, CDR2 SYGVNS. V dropped 1 base and J dropped 1 base, with 4 bases sitting between them. The CDR3 DNA is TGTGCCAGCAGTGAATTTAATAACTATGGCTACACCTTC. It codes for CASSEFNNYGYTF.

V and J are TRBV7-9 and TRBJ2-3; 8 nucleotides match TRBD1. Germline lookup yields CDR1 SEHNR and CDR2 FQNEAQ (reference sequence). After removal of 5 bases from V and 6 bases from J, the junction contained 13 bases not matched to a gene. The CDR3 is 16 amino acids. The CDR3 region is CASSLWGDRGMDTQYF. DNA for the CDR3: TGTGCCAGCAGCCTTTGGGGAGACAGGGGAATGGATACGCAGTATTTT.

CDR3 sequence (DNA): TGTGCCAGCTCACCACTTCGGTCCTTGGGTCAGGGCAGCTCTGGAAACACCATATATTTT. It encodes CASSPLRSLGQGSSGNTIYF. J is TRBJ1-3 and V is TRBV18; D is possibly TRBD1 (5 bases). This CDR3 region has 20 residues. Germline CDR1 is KGHSH and CDR2 is LQKENI. V lost 1 base to trimming and J lost 0 bases, with 22 bases between them.